This record covers a single T cell receptor beta chain. What it recognizes is unknown. The data were taken from a study of siplizumab effects on memory and regulatory T cells. Study findings and constraints: The majority of clones, roughly 80-97% of proliferating CD4+ or CD8+ clones, lacked an assignable naive or memory phenotype. Naive T cells looked more diverse than memory cells, and they looked like major contributors to the alloresponse. With siplizumab, Treg-derived clones averaged approximately 69% of mappable alloreactive CD4+ clones, versus more than 25% in controls. Alloreactive sequences tracing back to unstimulated CD4+ memory cells fell significantly with siplizumab.

Using immunoSEQ multiplex PCR, the repertoire was profiled, and TCRdb retains in-frame clones only, with some absent. The data hold about 50,000 clones, with approximately 93% observed a single time. The CDR3 is 11 residues long. Germline lookup yields CDR1 SGDLS and CDR2 YYNGEE. Trimming took off 1 base at V and 6 bases at J, with 1 base between the two ends. The specimen sequenced was CD8+ T cells sorted from blood. The chain carries TRBV9 and TRBJ2-2; D call uncertain. The sequence was obtained from a human donor in good health. The DNA for the CDR3 is TGTGCCAGCAGCGTATCCGGGGAGCTGTTTTTT. Its protein product is CASSVSGELFF.